This entry lists 17 T cell receptor beta chains sequenced from one sample in a study of blood T cell repertoires in COVID-19 (dated by TCRdb to the early 2020s). Library preparation used the immunoSEQ multiplex PCR assay. The source is immuneACCESS, and TCRdb retained only in-frame sequences with V and J called. Part of the clones is not carried over; for the studies checked, unresolved V genes explain less than half of this, and the remainder is unexplained. The sample table lists 200,000 to 250,000 clones, roughly 81% of them with a count of one. The top ten clonotypes cover approximately 8% of the sample. Sequenced sample: peripheral blood. Receptors were obtained from a woman aged 50 to 65 with active or convalescent COVID-19.

V and J are TRBV4-2 and TRBJ2-2; TRBD1 matches 8 bases. With 0 bases clipped from V and 2 bases from J, the junction kept 8 bases outside the gene matches. Per germline, CDR1 LGHNA and CDR2 YNFKEQ. This CDR3 is built from 18 residues. In DNA form, the CDR3 reads TGTGCCAGCAGCCAAGAATATATAGGGACAGGCAACACCGGGGAGCTGTTTTTT. Translating gives CASSQEYIGTGNTGELFF.

Only one count was recorded for this clone. The V gene is TRBV28, the J gene TRBJ1-4, with 9 bases aligning to TRBD1. The germline V gene encodes CDR1 MDHEN and CDR2 SYDVKM. J was trimmed by 0 bases and V by 4 bases; bases with no gene match: 15. The CDR3 totals 20 residues. CDR3 loop: CASSSFRGQGLTPTNEKLFF. CDR3 bases: TGTGCCAGCAGTTCCTTCCGAGGACAGGGGCTAACCCCAACTAATGAAAAACTGTTTTTT.

The V and J genes are TRBV6-5 and TRBJ1-6; 7 positions match TRBD1. V trimming: 8 bases; J trimming: 7 bases; junction bases outside the gene matches: 8. The CDR3 loop spans 14 amino acids. Germline V gives CDR1 MNHEY, CDR2 SVGAGI. CDR3 residues: CASFARQGNSPLHF. Here the CDR3 DNA reads TGTGCCAGCTTCGCCCGACAGGGAAATTCACCCCTCCACTTT.

The chain is built from TRBV27 and TRBJ1-3; a weak D match, TRBD1 (5 bases). The germline gives CDR1 MNHEY, CDR2 SMNVEV (reference sequence). With 6 bases removed from V and 0 bases from J, the gap between germline ends came to 12 bases. CDR3 length: 15 amino acids. Here the CDR3 DNA reads TGTGCCAGCAGGGGGGGGGTCGACTCTGGAAACACCATATATTTT. Its translation is CASRGGVDSGNTIYF.

The sample holds one count of this clone. The rearrangement links TRBV4-1 to TRBJ2-5, with 11 bases identical to TRBD2. Trimming at V came to 0 bases and at J to 5 bases, leaving 8 bases not matched to a gene. Per germline, CDR1 MGHRA and CDR2 YSYEKL. The length of the CDR3 is 17 residues. In DNA form, the CDR3 reads TGCGCCAGCAGCCAAGACGGTAGCGGGAGGGCCGGGGAGACCCAGTACTTC. Amino acids: CASSQDGSGRAGETQYF.

The chain combines TRBV2 with TRBJ2-7, with 12 bases aligning to TRBD2. Trimming at V came to 5 bases and at J to 6 bases, leaving 11 bases not matched to a gene. Germline-derived CDR1 and CDR2 are SNHLY and FYNNEI. The CDR3 extends over 16 amino acids. The CDR3 DNA reads TGTGCCAGCAGTTCCGGGACTAGCGGGCCCTTAGGCGAGCAGTACTTC. Its translation is CASSSGTSGPLGEQYF.

This clone was seen at least ten times. This chain uses TRBV6-5 with TRBJ1-2, with a tentative D call TRBD1 (6 bases). The CDR3 extends over 14 amino acids. Germline V CDR1 and CDR2: MNHEY, SVGAGI. Deletions cut 2 bases from V and 6 bases from J, with 13 bases between. CDR3 sequence: CASSYGGPSDGYTF. The DNA for the CDR3 is TGTGCCAGCAGTTACGGGGGCCCCTCTGATGGCTACACCTTC.

This chain uses TRBV24-1 with TRBJ2-2, with TRBD1 as a possible D gene (5 bases). CDR1 KGHDR and CDR2 SFDVKD come from the germline V gene. The V gene lost 5 bases and the J gene lost 2 bases, with 17 bases spanning the gap. This CDR3 has 17 residues. CDR3 in amino acids: CATSATPWQGNTGELFF. The CDR3, as DNA: TGTGCCACCAGTGCCACGCCTTGGCAGGGAAACACCGGGGAGCTGTTTTTT.

The J gene is TRBJ1-2, the V gene TRBV6-5, with 9 bases that match TRBD1. The CDR3 sequence is 15 residues long. V gave up 0 bases and J gave up 7 bases; unmatched junction bases: 6. CDR1 and CDR2 (germline): MNHEY, SVGAGI. The CDR3 region is CASSYSGGTGSGYTF. The CDR3, as DNA: TGTGCCAGCAGTTACTCAGGCGGGACAGGGTCTGGCTACACCTTC.

The chain uses TRBV5-1 and TRBJ1-2, with 8 bases matching TRBD1. Germline V CDR1 and CDR2: SGHRS, YFSETQ. V lost 1 base to trimming and J lost 7 bases; unmatched junction nucleotides: 9. The CDR3 contains 15 residues. CDR3 residues: CASSLHGQGIGGYTF. The DNA of the CDR3 is TGCGCCAGCAGCTTGCACGGACAGGGAATCGGTGGCTACACCTTC.

The chain uses TRBV7-8 and TRBJ1-1; D may be TRBD1 (5 bases). The CDR3 extends over 12 amino acids. V was clipped by 4 bases and J by 11 bases, with 14 bases between them. Germline values: CDR1 SGHVS, CDR2 FQNEAQ. The CDR3 is CASSWLDSAAFF. CDR3 DNA: TGTGCCAGCAGCTGGCTAGACAGTGCGGCTTTCTTT.

This clone was detected only once. This rearrangement joins TRBV4-2 to TRBJ1-2, with 7 bases lining up with TRBD1. CDR3 length equals 17 residues. CDR1 is LGHNA and CDR2 is YNFKEQ in the germline V gene. The V and J ends lost 1 base and 0 bases, in that order; junction bases with no gene match: 8. The CDR3 region is CASSQVHTGVSNYGYTF. The DNA of the CDR3 is TGTGCCAGCAGCCAAGTCCACACAGGGGTGTCTAACTATGGCTACACCTTC.

The CDR3 region has the DNA TGTGCCAGCAGTCACCCGGGGGACAGGGGCTACACCTTC. As protein: CASSHPGDRGYTF. The chain joins TRBV12-3 or TRBV12-4 to TRBJ1-2; 8 nucleotides match TRBD1. After removal of 5 bases from V and 8 bases from J, the junction contained 7 bases not matched to a gene. CDR3 size: 13 residues.

This chain links TRBV29-1 with TRBJ2-7, with a weak D call TRBD1 (5 bases). This CDR3 has 13 amino acids. The germline V gene encodes CDR1 SQVTM and CDR2 ANQGSEA. Trimming took 6 bases from V and 0 from J, leaving 12 bases between them. The CDR3 spells CSVWGLSSYEQYF. CDR3 in DNA: TGCAGCGTATGGGGCCTCTCCTCCTACGAGCAGTACTTC.

This chain joins TRBV27 and TRBJ1-5; no clear D. The CDR3 totals 15 residues. Germline values: CDR1 MNHEY, CDR2 SMNVEV (reference sequence). Trimming shortened V by 6 bases and J by 4 bases, and 16 bases separated the two germline ends. CDR3 in DNA: TGTGCCAGCAGCCTACAAGGGAGGCCGAATCAGCCCCAGCATTTT. It yields the protein CASSLQGRPNQPQHF.

The chain combines TRBV2 with TRBJ2-1; 7 nucleotides match TRBD2. V dropped 6 bases and J dropped 5; count of bases not matched to a gene: 10. The CDR3 sequence is 15 residues long. CDR1 is SNHLY and CDR2 is FYNNEI in the germline V gene. The CDR3: CASRRGDGRNNEQFF. CDR3 sequence (DNA): TGTGCCAGCAGGAGGGGTGACGGGAGGAACAATGAGCAGTTCTTC.

The chain carries TRBV6-1 and TRBJ1-2, with 9 bases lining up with TRBD1. The CDR3 is made up of 16 amino acids. CDR1 MNHNS and CDR2 SASEGT come from the germline V gene. Trimming cost V 2 bases and J 2 bases; bases outside gene matches: 6. CDR3 bases: TGTGCCAGCAGTGAAATACAGGGGGCGTTGAACTATGGCTACACCTTC. It translates to CASSEIQGALNYGYTF.